Listed here are 9 T cell receptor beta chains from one sample, sequenced in a study of immune characterization of retroperitoneal liposarcoma. TCRdb reprocessed the PCR reads with MiXCR, giving one entry per CDR3 protein. The profile covers some 3,000 distinct CDR3 sequences, with approximately 40% appearing a single time and under 50% taken by the ten largest. The sequenced material came from tumor tissue. The receptors here all came from a male donor with retroperitoneal liposarcoma.

V usage is TRBV6-1 and J usage is TRBJ2-1; 8 positions agree with TRBD2. Judging by the DNA end, TRBJ2-7 fits better; the J call may be wrong. The germline V gene encodes CDR1 MNHNS and CDR2 SASEGT. The CDR3 spans 16 residues. CDR3 bases: TGTGCCAGCAGGGGCCAAGGTGCGGGAGGAACGGGCGAGCAGTACTTC. Translation: CASRGQGAGGTGEQYF.

The chain couples TRBV6-5 to TRBJ1-1; D remains unclear. The germline V gene has CDR1 MNHEY and CDR2 SVGAGI. The CDR3 is 14 amino acids. V was cut by 5 bases and J by 5 bases, with 15 bases left in between. CDR3 nucleotide sequence: TGTGCCAGCAGTGAAGGAGGCAGTCGAACTGAAGCTTTCTTT. As protein: CASSEGGSRTEAFF.

The V gene is TRBV9, the J gene TRBJ1-1, with D hard to call. From germline, CDR1 is SGDLS and CDR2 YYNGEE. The CDR3 is 13 amino acids. V lost 0 bases, J lost 1 base, and 4 bases lay in between. The CDR3 is CASSVGPNTEAFF. The CDR3 DNA is TGTGCCAGCAGCGTAGGACCGAACACTGAAGCTTTCTTT.

This clonotype was detected ten times or more. The chain uses TRBV6-1 and TRBJ1-1; D is unresolved. Trimming shortened V by 1 base and J by 4 bases, and 16 bases separated the two germline ends. This CDR3 is 16 amino acids long. The germline V gene has CDR1 MNHNS and CDR2 SASEGT. Here the CDR3 reads CASSEGWLGVATEAFF. The CDR3 DNA reads as TGTGCCAGCAGTGAAGGGTGGTTAGGAGTTGCCACTGAAGCTTTCTTT.

This clonotype has more than one count but fewer than ten. This chain connects TRBV6-1 to TRBJ2-3; TRBD2 agrees at 7 bases. Matching the DNA end better, TRBJ2-7 makes the J call doubtful. Germline lookup yields CDR1 MNHNS and CDR2 SASEGT. The length of the CDR3 is 15 residues. DNA for the CDR3: TGTGCCAGCACGAGAGCGGGATCTTGGTACAATGAGCAGTACTTC. Its protein product is CASTRAGSWYNEQYF.

CDR3 coding DNA: TGCGCCAGCAGCTTGGGGACAGCGCAAGAGACCCAGTACTTC. Its translation: CASSLGTAQETQYF. The chain is built from TRBV5-1 and TRBJ2-1, with a weak D call TRBD1 (6 bases). The DNA end is a closer match to TRBJ2-5, so the J assignment may be wrong. The germline V gene encodes CDR1 SGHRS and CDR2 YFSETQ. The CDR3 has 14 residues.

This clonotype counts as hyperexpanded. This sequence joins TRBV7-6 and TRBJ2-2; tentative D call: TRBD1 (6 bases). Germline V lookup: CDR1 SGHVS, CDR2 FNYEAQ. CDR3 length equals 17 residues. The V and J ends lost 5 bases and 1 base respectively, with 17 bases between them. The CDR3 coding sequence is TGTGCCAGCAGCGAAGTACCGGGACAATTGAACACCGGGGAGCTGTTTTTT. Protein: CASSEVPGQLNTGELFF.

DNA of the CDR3: TGTGCCAGCCGCCGGGACCAGAACATGAACACTGAAGCTTTCTTT. This gives the protein CASRRDQNMNTEAFF. This sequence joins TRBV12-3 or TRBV12-4 and TRBJ1-1; possible D gene TRBD1, 5 bases. The CDR3 length is 15 residues. Trimming stripped 8 bases from V and 0 bases from J, with 16 bases between.

This clonotype is labeled as medium-sized. The rearrangement uses TRBV5-1 and TRBJ2-2; D uncertain. Deletions cut 0 bases from V and 0 bases from J, with 9 bases between. Germline V gene data show CDR1 as SGHRS and CDR2 as YFSETQ. The CDR3 runs 16 residues. CDR3 protein: CASSLESGPNTGELFF. Written as DNA, the CDR3 is TGCGCCAGCAGCTTGGAGAGTGGGCCGAACACCGGGGAGCTGTTTTTT.